This T cell receptor beta chain was documented in a study of cytomegalovirus exposure and HLA in healthy donors. The table came from immunoSEQ multiplex PCR; TCRdb's copy has only in-frame clones and leaves some out. The sample records 80,000 to 100,000 clones, more than 85% being singletons. The CDR3 is 13 amino acids. Germline V lookup: CDR1 MDHEN, CDR2 SYDVKM. J is TRBJ2-3 and V is TRBV28; tentatively, D is TRBD2 (5 bases). Sequencing was done on a sample of PBMCs. The TCR sequence derives from a man aged 18 to 30 in good health and CMV-seropositive. CDR3 protein: CVTRGSGTDTQYF. As DNA, the CDR3 is TGTGTCACTCGGGGATCCGGGACAGATACGCAGTATTTT.